This T cell receptor (beta chain) came from a study of T cells after posttransplantation cyclophosphamide. Busulfan-fludarabine conditioning, marrow transplant, and cyclophosphamide on days +3 and +4 were administered. Study-level results: Later blood repertoires were often dominated by clones from the donor CD8+ memory compartment.

Repertoires were generated with immunoSEQ multiplex PCR, while TCRdb's copy carries only in-frame clones and drops some. The profile covers thousands of clones, none occurring a single time. The CDR3 contains 17 residues. The germline V gene encodes CDR1 MGHRA and CDR2 YSYEKL. V lost 0 bases and J 4 bases, leaving 13 bases between the germline ends. This clone was counted between two and nine times. Its specificity is not known. The rearrangement uses TRBV4-1 and TRBJ2-6; D is unclear. The source was PBMCs, collected 86 days after allogeneic stem cell transplant with posttransplant cyclophosphamide. This receptor was taken from a female patient over 55 who received an allogeneic stem cell transplant from a related donor and was CMV-positive. Some T cells may originate from the graft donor. CDR3 protein: CASSQEVQAPGANVLTF. CDR3 in DNA: TGCGCCAGCAGCCAAGAAGTCCAGGCACCCGGGGCCAACGTCCTGACTTTC.